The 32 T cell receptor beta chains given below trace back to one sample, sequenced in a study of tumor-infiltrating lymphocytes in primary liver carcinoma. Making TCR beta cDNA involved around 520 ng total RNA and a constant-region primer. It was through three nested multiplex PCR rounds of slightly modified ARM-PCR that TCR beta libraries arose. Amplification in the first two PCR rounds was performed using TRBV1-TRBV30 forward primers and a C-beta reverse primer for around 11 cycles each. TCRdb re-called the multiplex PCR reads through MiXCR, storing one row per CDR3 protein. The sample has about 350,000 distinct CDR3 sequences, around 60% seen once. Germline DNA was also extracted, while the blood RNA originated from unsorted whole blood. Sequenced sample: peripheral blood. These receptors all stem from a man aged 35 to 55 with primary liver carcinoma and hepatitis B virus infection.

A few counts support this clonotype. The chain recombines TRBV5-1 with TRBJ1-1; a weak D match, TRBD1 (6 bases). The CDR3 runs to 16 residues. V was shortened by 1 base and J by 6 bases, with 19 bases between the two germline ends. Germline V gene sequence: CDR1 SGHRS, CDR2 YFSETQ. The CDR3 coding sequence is TGCGCCAGCAGCTTGCCGCGTTCCTCAGGGGCCCCTGAAGCTTTCTTT. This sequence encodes CASSLPRSSGAPEAFF. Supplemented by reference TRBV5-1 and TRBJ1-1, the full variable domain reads KAGVTQTPRYLIKTRGQQVTLSCSPISGHRSVSWYQQTPGQGLQFLFEYFSETQRNKGNFPGRFSGRQFSNSRSEMNVSTLELGDSALYLCASSLPRSSGAPEAFFGQGTRLTVV.

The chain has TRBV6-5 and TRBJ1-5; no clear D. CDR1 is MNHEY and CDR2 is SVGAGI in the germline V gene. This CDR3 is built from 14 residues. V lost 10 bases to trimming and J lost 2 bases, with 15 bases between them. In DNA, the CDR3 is TGTGCCAACAGAAGAGCGGATTGCAATCAGCCCCAGCATTTT. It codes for CANRRADCNQPQHF.

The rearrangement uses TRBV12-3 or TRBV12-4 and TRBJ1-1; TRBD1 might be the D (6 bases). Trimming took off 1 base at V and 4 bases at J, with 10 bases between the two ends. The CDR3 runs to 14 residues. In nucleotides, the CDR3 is TGTGCCAGCAGTTTAGGGAGAGGGGGCACTGAAGCTTTCTTT. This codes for CASSLGRGGTEAFF.

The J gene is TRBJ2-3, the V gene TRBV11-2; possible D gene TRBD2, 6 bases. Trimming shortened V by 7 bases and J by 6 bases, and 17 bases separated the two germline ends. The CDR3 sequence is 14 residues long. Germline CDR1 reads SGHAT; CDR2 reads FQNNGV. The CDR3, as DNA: TGTGCCAGCAACTTGGGACTTTACACCGATACGCAGTATTTT. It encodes CASNLGLYTDTQYF.

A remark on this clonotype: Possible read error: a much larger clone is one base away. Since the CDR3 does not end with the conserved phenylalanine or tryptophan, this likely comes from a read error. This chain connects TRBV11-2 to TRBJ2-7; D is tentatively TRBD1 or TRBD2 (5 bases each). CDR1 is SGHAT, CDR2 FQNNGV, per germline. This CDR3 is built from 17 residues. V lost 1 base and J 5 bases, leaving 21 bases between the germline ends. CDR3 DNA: TGTGCCAGCAGCTTAGCCTTTGAGGGTTCGGGGCGAAACGAGCAGTACCTC. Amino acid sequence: CASSLAFEGSGRNEQYL.

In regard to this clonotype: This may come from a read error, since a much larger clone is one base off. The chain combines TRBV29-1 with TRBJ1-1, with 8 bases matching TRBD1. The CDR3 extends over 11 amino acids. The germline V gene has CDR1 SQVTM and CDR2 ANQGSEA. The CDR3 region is CSVGQGGEAYF. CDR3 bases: TGCAGCGTAGGACAGGGCGGTGAAGCTTACTTT.

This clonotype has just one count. The CDR3 bases are TGTGCCAGCAGCCCAAAAATTAAGGTCACACCCCAGGGATTGGTCACTGAAGCTTTCTTT. Translated, it gives CASSPKIKVTPQGLVTEAFF. V and J are TRBV14 and TRBJ1-1; TRBD1 is a possible D gene (5 bases). Germline-derived CDR1 and CDR2 are SGHDN and FVKESK. Trimming left V 4 bases short and J 4 bases short, with 31 bases between. The CDR3 is 20 amino acids.

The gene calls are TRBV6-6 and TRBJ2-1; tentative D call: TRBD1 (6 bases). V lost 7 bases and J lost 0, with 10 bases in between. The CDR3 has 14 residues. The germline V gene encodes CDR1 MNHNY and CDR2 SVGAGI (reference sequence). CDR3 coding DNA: TGTGCCAGCACAGGGGATCCCTCCTACAATGAGCAGTTCTTC. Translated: CASTGDPSYNEQFF.

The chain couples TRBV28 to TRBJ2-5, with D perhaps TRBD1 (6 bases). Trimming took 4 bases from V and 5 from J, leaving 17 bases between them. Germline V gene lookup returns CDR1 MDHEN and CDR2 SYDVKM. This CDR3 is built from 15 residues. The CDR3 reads CASSYRDGLSETQYF. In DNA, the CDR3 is TGTGCCAGCAGTTACAGGGATGGGTTAAGTGAGACCCAGTACTTC.

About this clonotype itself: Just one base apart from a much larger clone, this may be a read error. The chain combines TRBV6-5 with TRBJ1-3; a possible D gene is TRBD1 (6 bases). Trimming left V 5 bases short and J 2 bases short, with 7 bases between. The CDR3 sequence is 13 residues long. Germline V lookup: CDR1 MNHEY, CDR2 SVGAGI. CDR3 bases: TGTGCCAGCAGTGGGACAACTGGAAACACCATATATTTT. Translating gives CASSGTTGNTIYF.

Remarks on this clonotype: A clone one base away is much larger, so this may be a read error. The CDR3, as DNA: TGTGCCAGCAGTTCAGGGACTAGCGGTCGGGAGCAGTTCTTC. Protein product: CASSSGTSGREQFF. The chain joins TRBV5-4 to TRBJ2-1; TRBD2 agrees at 11 bases. Losses at the gene ends were 5 bases for V and 10 bases for J; bases not matched to a gene: 8. CDR1 and CDR2 (germline): SGHNT, YYREEE (reference sequence). The CDR3 runs to 14 residues.

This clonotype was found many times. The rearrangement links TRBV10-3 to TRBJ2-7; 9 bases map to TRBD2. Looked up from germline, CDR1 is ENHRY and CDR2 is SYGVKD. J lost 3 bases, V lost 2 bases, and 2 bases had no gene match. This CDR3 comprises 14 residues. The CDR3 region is CAISESGRIYEQYF. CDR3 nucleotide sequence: TGTGCCATCAGTGAGAGCGGGAGGATCTACGAGCAGTACTTC.

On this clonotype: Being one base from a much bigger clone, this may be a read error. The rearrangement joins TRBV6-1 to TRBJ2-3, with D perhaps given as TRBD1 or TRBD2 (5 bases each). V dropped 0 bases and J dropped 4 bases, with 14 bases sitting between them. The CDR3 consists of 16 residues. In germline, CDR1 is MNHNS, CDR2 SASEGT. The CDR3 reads CASSEAVGVHADTQYF. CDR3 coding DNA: TGTGCCAGCAGTGAAGCGGTGGGGGTTCACGCAGATACGCAGTATTTT.

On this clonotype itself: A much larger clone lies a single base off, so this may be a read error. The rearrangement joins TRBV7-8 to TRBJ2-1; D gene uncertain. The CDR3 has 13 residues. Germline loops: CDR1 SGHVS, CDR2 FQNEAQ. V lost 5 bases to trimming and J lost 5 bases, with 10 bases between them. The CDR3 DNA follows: TGTGCCAGCAGCATCCGGTCCCACAATGAGCAGTTCTTC. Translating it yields CASSIRSHNEQFF. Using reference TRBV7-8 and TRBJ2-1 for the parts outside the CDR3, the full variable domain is GAGVSQSPRYKVAKRGQDVALRCDPISGHVSLFWYQQALGQGPEFLTYFQNEAQLDKSGLPSDRFFAERPEGSVSTLKIQRTQQEDSAVYLCASSIRSHNEQFFGPGTRLTVL.

The CDR3 sequence is CASSQGGGSGNTIYF. CDR3 DNA: TGCGCCAGCAGCCAAGGAGGTGGCTCTGGAAACACCATATATTTT. V and J are TRBV4-3 and TRBJ1-3; D remains unclear. V lost 1 base and J lost 0, with 7 bases in between. Germline CDR1 and CDR2: LGHNA and YSLEER. This CDR3 is 15 amino acids long.

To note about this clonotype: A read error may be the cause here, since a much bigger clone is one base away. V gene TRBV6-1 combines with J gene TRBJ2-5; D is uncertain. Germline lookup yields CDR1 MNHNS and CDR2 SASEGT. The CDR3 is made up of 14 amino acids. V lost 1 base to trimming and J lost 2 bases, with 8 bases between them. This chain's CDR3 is CASSEGVEQETQYF. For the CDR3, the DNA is TGTGCCAGCAGTGAAGGTGTAGAACAAGAGACCCAGTACTTC.

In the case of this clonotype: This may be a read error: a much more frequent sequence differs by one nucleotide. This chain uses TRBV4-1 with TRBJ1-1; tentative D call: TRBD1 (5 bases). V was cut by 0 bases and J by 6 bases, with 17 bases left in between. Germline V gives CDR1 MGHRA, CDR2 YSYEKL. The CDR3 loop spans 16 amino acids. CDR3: CASSQDGTVLYAEAFF. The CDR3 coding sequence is TGCGCCAGCAGCCAAGATGGGACGGTGTTGTACGCTGAAGCTTTCTTT.

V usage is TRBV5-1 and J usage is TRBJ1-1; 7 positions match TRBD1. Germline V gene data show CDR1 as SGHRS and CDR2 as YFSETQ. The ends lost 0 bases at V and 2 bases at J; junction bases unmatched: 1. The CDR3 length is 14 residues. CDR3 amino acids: CASSLDRGNTEAFF. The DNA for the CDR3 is TGCGCCAGCAGCTTGGACAGGGGTAACACTGAAGCTTTCTTT.

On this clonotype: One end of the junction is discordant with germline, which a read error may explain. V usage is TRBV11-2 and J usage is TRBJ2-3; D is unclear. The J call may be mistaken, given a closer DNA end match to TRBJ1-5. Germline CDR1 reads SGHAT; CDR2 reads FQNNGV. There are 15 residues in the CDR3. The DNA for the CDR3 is TGTACCAGCAACTTAAAAGGGTCTAGCACAGATACGCAGCATTTT. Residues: CTSNLKGSSTDTQHF.

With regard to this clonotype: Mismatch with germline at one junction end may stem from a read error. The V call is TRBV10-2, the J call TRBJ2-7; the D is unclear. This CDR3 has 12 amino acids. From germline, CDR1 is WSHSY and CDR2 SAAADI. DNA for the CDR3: TGCGCCGGCAGTGCCAGGTCCTACGAGCAGTACTTC. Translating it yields CAGSARSYEQYF.

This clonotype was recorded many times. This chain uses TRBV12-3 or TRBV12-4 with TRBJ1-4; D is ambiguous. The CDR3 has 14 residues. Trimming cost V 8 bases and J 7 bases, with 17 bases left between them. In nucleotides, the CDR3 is TGTGCCAGCGGGTTGGGCAGGAGGACTGAAAAACTGTTTTTT. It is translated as CASGLGRRTEKLFF.

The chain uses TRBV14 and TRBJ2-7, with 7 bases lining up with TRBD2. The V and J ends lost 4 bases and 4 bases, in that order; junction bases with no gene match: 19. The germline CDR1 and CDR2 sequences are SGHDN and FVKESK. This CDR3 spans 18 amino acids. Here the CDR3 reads CASSPPSTSRGSIYEQYF. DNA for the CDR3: TGTGCCAGCAGCCCCCCAAGTACGTCCCGCGGGAGTATATACGAGCAGTACTTC.

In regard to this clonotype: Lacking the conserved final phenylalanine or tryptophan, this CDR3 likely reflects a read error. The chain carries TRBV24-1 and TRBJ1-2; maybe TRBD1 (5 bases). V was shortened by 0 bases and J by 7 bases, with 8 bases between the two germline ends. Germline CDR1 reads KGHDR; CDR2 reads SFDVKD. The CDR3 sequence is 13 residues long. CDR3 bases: TGTGCCACCAGTGATTTGACGGGGGTTGGCTACACCATC. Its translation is CATSDLTGVGYTI.

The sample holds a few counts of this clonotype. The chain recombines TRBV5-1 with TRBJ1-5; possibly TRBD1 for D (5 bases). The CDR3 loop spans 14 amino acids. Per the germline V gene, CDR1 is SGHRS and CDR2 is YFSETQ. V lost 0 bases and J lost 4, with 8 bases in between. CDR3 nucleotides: TGCGCCAGCAGCTTGGGACAGCCAAATCAGCCCCAGCATTTT. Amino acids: CASSLGQPNQPQHF.

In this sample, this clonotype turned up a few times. The CDR3 region has the DNA TGTGCCAGCACTAAACGAGGCGGGAGAAACTCCTACGAGCAGTACTTC. Translated: CASTKRGGRNSYEQYF. The chain recombines TRBV6-5 with TRBJ2-7; 7 bases are a match to TRBD2. The CDR3 runs 16 residues. The V gene end was trimmed by 7 bases and the J gene end by 0 bases; junction bases not matched to a gene: 12. Looked up from germline, CDR1 is MNHEY and CDR2 is SVGAGI.

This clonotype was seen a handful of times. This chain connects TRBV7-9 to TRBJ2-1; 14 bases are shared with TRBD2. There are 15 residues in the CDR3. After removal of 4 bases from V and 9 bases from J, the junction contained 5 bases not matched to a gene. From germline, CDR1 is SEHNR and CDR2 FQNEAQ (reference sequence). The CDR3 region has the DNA TGTGCCAGCAGCTCGCCGGGACTAGCGGGAGTTGAGCAGTTCTTC. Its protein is CASSSPGLAGVEQFF.

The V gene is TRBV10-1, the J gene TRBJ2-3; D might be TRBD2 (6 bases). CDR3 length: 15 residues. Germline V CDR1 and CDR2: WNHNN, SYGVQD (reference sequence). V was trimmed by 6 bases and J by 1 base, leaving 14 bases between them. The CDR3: CASSQGLQGTDTQYF. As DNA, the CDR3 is TGCGCCAGCAGCCAGGGACTTCAAGGCACAGATACGCAGTATTTT.

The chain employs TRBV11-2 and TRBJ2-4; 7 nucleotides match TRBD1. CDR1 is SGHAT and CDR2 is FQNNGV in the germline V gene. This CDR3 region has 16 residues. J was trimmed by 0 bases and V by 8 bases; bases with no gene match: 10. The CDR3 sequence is CASGDRELLAKNIQYF. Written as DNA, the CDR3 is TGTGCCAGCGGCGACAGGGAACTCCTAGCCAAAAACATTCAGTACTTC. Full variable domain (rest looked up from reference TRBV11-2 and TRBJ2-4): EAGVAQSPRYKIIEKRQSVAFWCNPISGHATLYWYQQILGQGPKLLIQFQNNGVVDDSQLPKDRFSAERLKGVDSTLKIQPAKLEDSAVYLCASGDRELLAKNIQYFGAGTRLSVL.

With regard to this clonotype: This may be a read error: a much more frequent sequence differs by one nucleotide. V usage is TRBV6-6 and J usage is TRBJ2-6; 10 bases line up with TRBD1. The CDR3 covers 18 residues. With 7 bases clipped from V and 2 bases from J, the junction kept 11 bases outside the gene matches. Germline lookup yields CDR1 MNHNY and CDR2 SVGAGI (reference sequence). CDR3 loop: CASKLTGTGVTGANVLTF. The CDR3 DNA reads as TGTGCCAGCAAATTAACCGGGACAGGGGTTACTGGGGCCAACGTCCTGACTTTC.

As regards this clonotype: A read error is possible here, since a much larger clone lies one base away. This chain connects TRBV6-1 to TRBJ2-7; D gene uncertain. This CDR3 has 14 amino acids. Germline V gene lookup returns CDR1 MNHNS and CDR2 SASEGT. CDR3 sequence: CTSSERSYSYEQYF. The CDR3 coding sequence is TGTACCAGCAGTGAACGTAGTTACTCCTACGAGCAGTACTTC.

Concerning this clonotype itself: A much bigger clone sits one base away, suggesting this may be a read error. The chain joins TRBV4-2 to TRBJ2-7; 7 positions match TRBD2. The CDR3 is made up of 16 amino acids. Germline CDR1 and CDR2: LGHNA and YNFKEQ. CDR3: CASSPETSGRAYERYF. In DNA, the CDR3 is TGTGCCAGCAGCCCTGAAACTAGTGGGAGGGCTTACGAGCGGTACTTC.

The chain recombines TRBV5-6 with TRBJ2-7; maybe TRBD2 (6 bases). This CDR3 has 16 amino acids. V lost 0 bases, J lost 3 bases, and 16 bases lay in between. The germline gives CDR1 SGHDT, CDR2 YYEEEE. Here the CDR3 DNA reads TGTGCCAGCAGCTTGGAATGGGACTCCTCCTTCTACGAGCAGTACTTC. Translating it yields CASSLEWDSSFYEQYF.